Below, 14 T cell receptor beta chains from the same sample are listed, as sequenced in a study of cytomegalovirus exposure and HLA in healthy donors. With 60 Vbeta and 13 Jbeta primers, the PCR was carried out. The method was immunoSEQ multiplex PCR; TCRdb's version includes in-frame clones alone and lacks a portion of them. The data show 150,000 to 200,000 clones, 80% seen once. The sequencing sample was made of PBMCs. The receptors were sampled from a human donor in good health.

This chain joins TRBV2 and TRBJ1-3; no clear D. The CDR3 is 12 amino acids. CDR1 is SNHLY and CDR2 is FYNNEI in the germline V gene. The V end was cut by 9 bases, the J end by 0 bases, with 6 bases between. The CDR3: CASQDSGNTIYF. The CDR3 DNA is TGTGCCAGTCAGGACTCTGGAAACACCATATATTTT.

V usage is TRBV27 and J usage is TRBJ2-3; 10 bases are a match to TRBD2. With 3 bases clipped from V and 4 bases from J, the junction kept 1 base outside the gene matches. CDR1 MNHEY and CDR2 SMNVEV come from the germline V gene (reference sequence). CDR3 length equals 14 residues. In nucleotides, the CDR3 is TGTGCCAGCAGTTTGACTAGCGGGTCAGATACGCAGTATTTT. This translates into CASSLTSGSDTQYF.

This clone was recorded only once. The chain links TRBV27 to TRBJ1-1, with a possible D match to TRBD1 (6 bases). CDR3 length equals 14 residues. Germline values: CDR1 MNHEY, CDR2 SMNVEV (reference sequence). Trimming shortened V by 4 bases and J by 4 bases, and 13 bases separated the two germline ends. CDR3 protein: CASSSQGMGTEAFF. The DNA of the CDR3 is TGTGCCAGCAGTTCACAGGGAATGGGCACTGAAGCTTTCTTT.

The chain uses TRBV6-1 and TRBJ2-2, with D perhaps TRBD1 (5 bases). CDR1 is MNHNS and CDR2 is SASEGT in the germline V gene. This CDR3 has 15 amino acids. Between the trimmed V and J ends, which lost 4 bases and 4 bases, there was a span of 13 bases. CDR3 sequence: CASSAGPRGTGELFF. CDR3 in DNA: TGTGCCAGCAGTGCAGGGCCCCGAGGCACCGGGGAGCTGTTTTTT.

J is TRBJ1-2 and V is TRBV13; TRBD1 might be the D (6 bases). The CDR3 sequence is 13 residues long. Trimming stripped 7 bases from V and 1 base from J, with 10 bases between. Looked up from germline, CDR1 is PRHDT and CDR2 is FYEKMQ (reference sequence). In DNA, the CDR3 is TGTGCCAGCACCGCGGACAGTAACTATGGCTACACCTTC. Translated, it gives CASTADSNYGYTF. The complete variable domain, with remaining parts taken from reference TRBV13 and TRBJ1-2, reads AAGVIQSPRHLIKEKRETATLKCYPIPRHDTVYWYQQGPGQDPQFLISFYEKMQSDKGSIPDRFSAQQFSDYHSELNMSSLELGDSALYFCASTADSNYGYTFGSGTRLTVV.

The V and J genes are TRBV11-3 and TRBJ2-1, with a possible D match to TRBD1 (6 bases). The CDR3 totals 13 residues. Trimming took off 5 bases at V and 5 bases at J, with 10 bases between the two ends. CDR1 and CDR2 from the germline V gene are SGHNT and YENEEA. As DNA, the CDR3 is TGTGCCAGCAGCCCCTGGACAGACAATGAGCAGTTCTTC. This encodes CASSPWTDNEQFF.

V and J are TRBV4-2 and TRBJ2-3; D might be TRBD2 (5 bases). Germline V gives CDR1 LGHNA, CDR2 YNFKEQ. Trimming took off 1 base at V and 0 bases at J, with 14 bases between the two ends. The length of the CDR3 is 17 residues. The DNA for the CDR3 is TGTGCCAGCAGCCAAGTGCAGTCCGGGGTGAGCACAGATACGCAGTATTTT. It encodes CASSQVQSGVSTDTQYF.

The rearrangement joins TRBV2 to TRBJ1-1; 9 nucleotides match TRBD1. Trimming cost V 5 bases and J 6 bases; bases outside gene matches: 10. CDR3 length: 15 residues. Looked up from germline, CDR1 is SNHLY and CDR2 is FYNNEI. CDR3 amino acids: CASSRKQGAHAEAFF. The CDR3 bases are TGTGCCAGCAGTCGAAAACAGGGGGCCCACGCTGAAGCTTTCTTT. Together with reference TRBV2 and TRBJ1-1, the CDR3 gives the full variable domain: EPEVTQTPSHQVTQMGQEVILRCVPISNHLYFYWYRQILGQKVEFLVSFYNNEISEKSEIFDDQFSVERPDGSNFTLKIRSTKLEDSAMYFCASSRKQGAHAEAFFGQGTRLTVV.

The CDR3: CASSPGQGANEKLFF. The CDR3, as DNA: TGCGCCAGCAGCCCAGGACAGGGCGCTAATGAAAAACTGTTTTTT. The chain has TRBV4-1 and TRBJ1-4, with 8 bases lining up with TRBD1. CDR1 is MGHRA, CDR2 YSYEKL, per germline. The CDR3 extends over 15 amino acids. V lost 4 bases, J lost 3 bases, and 4 bases stayed unmatched.

The genes are TRBV5-6 and TRBJ2-1, with no clear D. The CDR3 length is 17 residues. Germline lookup yields CDR1 SGHDT and CDR2 YYEEEE. V shed 4 bases and J shed 4 bases, with 21 bases lying between them. The DNA for the CDR3 is TGTGCCAGCAGCCGCTATGCGAGTCAGGTATCGTACAATGAGCAGTTCTTC. Protein: CASSRYASQVSYNEQFF.

This clone turned up a few times. The V call is TRBV10-1, the J call TRBJ2-3; 10 nucleotides align to TRBD2. Per the germline V gene, CDR1 is WNHNN and CDR2 is SYGVQD (reference sequence). This CDR3 has 14 residues. J lost 0 bases, V lost 6 bases, and 0 bases had no gene match. CDR3 in amino acids: CASRAGGSTDTQYF. As DNA, the CDR3 is TGCGCCAGCAGAGCGGGGGGGAGCACAGATACGCAGTATTTT.

J is TRBJ1-2 and V is TRBV10-3, with TRBD1 as a possible D gene (5 bases). The germline gives CDR1 ENHRY, CDR2 SYGVKD. V dropped 6 bases and J dropped 6 bases, with 14 bases sitting between them. The CDR3 runs to 13 residues. The CDR3, as DNA: TGTGCCATCAGCCCGACAGACCCCAATGGCTACACCTTC. Translation gives CAISPTDPNGYTF.

The chain has TRBV15 and TRBJ1-6, with D tentatively TRBD1 (6 bases). There are 16 residues in the CDR3. Germline V gene sequence: CDR1 LNHNV, CDR2 YYDKDF (reference sequence). V was pared by 0 bases and J by 4 bases, with 10 bases between. The CDR3 sequence: CATSRDIGTYNSPLHF. The CDR3 coding sequence is TGTGCCACCAGCAGAGATATCGGGACATATAATTCACCCCTCCACTTT.

In its sample, this clone was seen a few times. The chain employs TRBV4-3 and TRBJ2-3; TRBD2 agrees at 10 bases. The germline V gene encodes CDR1 LGHNA and CDR2 YSLEER. Trimming cost V 1 base and J 2 bases; bases outside gene matches: 6. There are 17 residues in the CDR3. The CDR3 DNA reads TGCGCCAGCAGCCAAGGAACTAGCGGGGAACTCACAGATACGCAGTATTTT. Residues: CASSQGTSGELTDTQYF.